The rows below give T cell receptor beta chains drawn from one sample of a study of blood T cell repertoires in COVID-19. Sequencing used immunoSEQ multiplex PCR; TCRdb keeps in-frame clones, though not all of them. Found here are 350,000 to 450,000 clones, more than 70% of them singletons; the top ten hold roughly 2%. Sequencing was carried out using PBMCs or T cells enriched from blood (not recorded which). These receptors were obtained from a man between 40 and 49 years old in a cohort exposed to, infected with or recovered from COVID-19 (not recorded which). Each CDR3 is given with its conserved first and last residue. A D gene is named only where the DNA matches it firmly. A clone size is listed for some rows: how often the clone was seen (once, few, many), or a class if it is expanded.

d_gene,abundance,v_gene,j_gene,CDR3nt,CDR3aa
TRBD1,NA,TRBV30,TRBJ1-3,TGTGCCTGGAGTGTATCCTGGGACAGGGCTGGAAACACCATATATTTT,CAWSVSWDRAGNTIYF
NA,NA,TRBV5-1,TRBJ2-7,TGCGCCAGCAGCCAGCCGACCGAGGCCGGAGAGCAGTACTTC,CASSQPTEAGEQYF
TRBD2,NA,TRBV18,TRBJ2-3,TGTGCCAGCTCACCCCCCTATAGCGGGAGGGCCCCAGATACGCAGTATTTT,CASSPPYSGRAPDTQYF
TRBD2,few,TRBV3-1/TRBV3-2,TRBJ2-1,TGTGCCAGCAGCCAACTAGCGGGAGGCTCCTACAATGAGCAGTTCTTC,CASSQLAGGSYNEQFF
NA,NA,TRBV6-5,TRBJ1-6,TGTGCCAGCAGTTACGCCAGCGAGCCACTTTCTTCACCCCTCCACTTT,CASSYASEPLSSPLHF
TRBD1,NA,TRBV11-2,TRBJ1-6,TGTGCCAGCAGTTGGGACAGGGACAATTCACCCCTCCACTTT,CASSWDRDNSPLHF
TRBD1,NA,TRBV4-2,TRBJ2-3,TGTGCCAGCAGCCAAGACCGGGACAGGGGTGTGAGAGATACGCAGTATTTT,CASSQDRDRGVRDTQYF
NA,once,TRBV2,TRBJ2-2,TGTGCCAGCAGGGAGGTGGATACCGGGGAGCTGTTTTTT,CASREVDTGELFF
TRBD2,NA,TRBV10-3,TRBJ2-7,TGTGCCATCAGTGAAGGGCTAGCGGGAGTCTACGAGCAGTACTTC,CAISEGLAGVYEQYF
NA,NA,TRBV27,TRBJ1-5,TGTGCCAGCAGTTTGTACATCAATCAGCCCCAGCATTTT,CASSLYINQPQHF
NA,NA,TRBV18,TRBJ1-4,TGTGCCAGCTCGCCTCAAGGGGGTCTTTGGGAAAAACTGTTTTTT,CASSPQGGLWEKLFF
NA,NA,TRBV6-4,TRBJ2-3,TGTGCCAGCAGTGACGGGCTGGGCGCAGATACGCAGTATTTT,CASSDGLGADTQYF
TRBD2,NA,TRBV5-6,TRBJ2-1,TGTGCCAGCAGCAACCTACTAGCGGGAGTTTTGAATGAGCAGTTCTTC,CASSNLLAGVLNEQFF
TRBD2,NA,TRBV19,TRBJ2-2,TGTGCCAGTAGTAGAAGACTAGCCGGGACCGGGGAGCTGTTTTTT,CASSRRLAGTGELFF